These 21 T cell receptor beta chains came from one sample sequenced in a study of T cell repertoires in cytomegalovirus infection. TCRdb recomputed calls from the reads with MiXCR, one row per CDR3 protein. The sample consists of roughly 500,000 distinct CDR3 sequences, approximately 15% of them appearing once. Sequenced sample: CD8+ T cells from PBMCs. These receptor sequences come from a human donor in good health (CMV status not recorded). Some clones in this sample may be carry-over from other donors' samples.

The CDR3, as DNA: TGTGCCAGCACCGCCGGGACCCCCTACGAGCAGTACTTC. It yields the protein CASTAGTPYEQYF. The chain uses TRBV6-6 and TRBJ2-7, with D perhaps given as TRBD1 or TRBD2 (5 bases each). The CDR3 is 13 amino acids. The V gene's germline CDR1 is MNHNY and CDR2 SVGAGI (reference sequence). V was cut by 7 bases and J by 2 bases, with 12 bases left in between.

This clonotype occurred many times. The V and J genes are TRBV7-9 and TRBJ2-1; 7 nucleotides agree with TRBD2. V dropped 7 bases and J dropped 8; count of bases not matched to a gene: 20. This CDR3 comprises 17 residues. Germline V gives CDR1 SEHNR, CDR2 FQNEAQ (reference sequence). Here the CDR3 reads CASTFLAGAWYADEQFF. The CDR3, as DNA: TGTGCCAGCACCTTTCTCGCGGGAGCTTGGTATGCGGATGAGCAGTTCTTC.

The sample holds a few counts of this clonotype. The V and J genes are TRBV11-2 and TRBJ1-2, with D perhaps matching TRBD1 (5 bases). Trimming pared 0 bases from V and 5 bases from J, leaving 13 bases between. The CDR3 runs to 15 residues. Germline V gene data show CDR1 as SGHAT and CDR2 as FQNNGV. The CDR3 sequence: CASSLDAAGRYGYTF. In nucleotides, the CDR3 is TGTGCCAGCAGCTTAGATGCGGCAGGGAGATATGGCTACACCTTC. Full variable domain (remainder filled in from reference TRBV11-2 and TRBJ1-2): EAGVAQSPRYKIIEKRQSVAFWCNPISGHATLYWYQQILGQGPKLLIQFQNNGVVDDSQLPKDRFSAERLKGVDSTLKIQPAKLEDSAVYLCASSLDAAGRYGYTFGSGTRLTVV.

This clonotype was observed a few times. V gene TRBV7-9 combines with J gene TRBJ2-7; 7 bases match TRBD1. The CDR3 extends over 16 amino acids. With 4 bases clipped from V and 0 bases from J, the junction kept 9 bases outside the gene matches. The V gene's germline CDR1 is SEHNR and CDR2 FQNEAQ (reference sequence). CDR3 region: CASSSFDRANSYEQYF. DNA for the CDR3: TGTGCCAGCAGCTCATTCGACAGGGCTAACTCCTACGAGCAGTACTTC. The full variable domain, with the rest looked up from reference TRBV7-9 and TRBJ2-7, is DTGVSQNPRHKITKRGQNVTFRCDPISEHNRLYWYRQTLGQGPEFLTYFQNEAQLEKSRLLSDRFSAERPKGSFSTLEIQRTEQGDSAMYLCASSSFDRANSYEQYFGPGTRLTVT.

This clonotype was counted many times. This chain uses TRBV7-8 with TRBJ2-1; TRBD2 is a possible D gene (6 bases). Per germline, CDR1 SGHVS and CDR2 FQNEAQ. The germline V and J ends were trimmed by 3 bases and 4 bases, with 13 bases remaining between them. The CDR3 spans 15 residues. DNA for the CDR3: TGTGCCAGCAGCTTGGGGCGGGGATTTTACAATGAGCAGTTCTTC. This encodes CASSLGRGFYNEQFF.

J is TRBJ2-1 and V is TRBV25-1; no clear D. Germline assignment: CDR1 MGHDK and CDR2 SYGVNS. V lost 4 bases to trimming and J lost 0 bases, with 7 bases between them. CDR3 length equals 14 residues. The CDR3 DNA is TGTGCCAGCAGTGTGTGGGGCTCCTACAATGAGCAGTTCTTC. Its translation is CASSVWGSYNEQFF.

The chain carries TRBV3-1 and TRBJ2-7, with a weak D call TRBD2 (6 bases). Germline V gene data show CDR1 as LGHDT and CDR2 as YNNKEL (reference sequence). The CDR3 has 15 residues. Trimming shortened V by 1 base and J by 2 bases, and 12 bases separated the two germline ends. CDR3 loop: CASSQAAGYTYEQYF. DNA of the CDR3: TGTGCCAGCAGCCAAGCCGCGGGGTATACCTACGAGCAGTACTTC.

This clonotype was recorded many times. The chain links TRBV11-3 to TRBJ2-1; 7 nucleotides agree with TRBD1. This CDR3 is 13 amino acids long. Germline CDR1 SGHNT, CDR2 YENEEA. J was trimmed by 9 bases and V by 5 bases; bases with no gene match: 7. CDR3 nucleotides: TGTGCCAGCAGCAATAGGGGGCGGATTGAGCAGTTCTTC. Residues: CASSNRGRIEQFF.

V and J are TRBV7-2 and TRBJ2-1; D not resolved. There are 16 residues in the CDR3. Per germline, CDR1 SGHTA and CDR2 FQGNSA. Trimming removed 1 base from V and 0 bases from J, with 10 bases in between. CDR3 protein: CASSLVLFISYNEQFF. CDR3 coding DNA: TGTGCCAGCAGCTTAGTACTATTTATCTCCTACAATGAGCAGTTCTTC.

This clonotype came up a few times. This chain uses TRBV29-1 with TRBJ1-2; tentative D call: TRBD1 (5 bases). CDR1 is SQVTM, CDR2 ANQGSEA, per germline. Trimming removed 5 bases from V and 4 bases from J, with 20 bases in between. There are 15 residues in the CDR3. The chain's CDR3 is CSVLGTEPVVYGYTF. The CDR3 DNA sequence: TGCAGCGTTCTCGGGACGGAGCCAGTCGTCTATGGCTACACCTTC.

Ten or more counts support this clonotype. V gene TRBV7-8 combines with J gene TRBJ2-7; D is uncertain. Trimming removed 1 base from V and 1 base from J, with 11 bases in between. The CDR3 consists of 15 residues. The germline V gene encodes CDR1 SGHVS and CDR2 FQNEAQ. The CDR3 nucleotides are TGTGCCAGCAGCTTAGATCGTCGGCTTTCCTACGAGCAGTACTTC. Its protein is CASSLDRRLSYEQYF.

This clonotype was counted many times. CDR3: CASSQDSEAFF. The DNA for the CDR3 is TGTGCCAGTAGTCAGGACAGTGAAGCTTTCTTT. The chain is built from TRBV19 and TRBJ1-1, with D perhaps matching TRBD1 (6 bases). The CDR3 is made up of 11 amino acids. Germline V gene lookup returns CDR1 LNHDA and CDR2 SQIVND (reference sequence). V was trimmed by 5 bases and J by 7 bases, leaving 8 bases between them.

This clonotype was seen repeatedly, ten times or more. The chain's CDR3 is CASNPLNNRGLGTEAFF. In DNA, the CDR3 is TGTGCCAGCAACCCTCTCAATAACAGGGGGCTGGGCACTGAAGCTTTCTTT. This rearrangement joins TRBV5-5 to TRBJ1-1, with 9 bases matching TRBD1. Trimming cost V 6 bases and J 4 bases; bases outside gene matches: 16. The V gene's germline CDR1 is SGHKS and CDR2 YYEKEE (reference sequence). The CDR3 has 17 residues. Drawing the rest from reference TRBV5-5 and TRBJ1-1, the complete variable domain is DAGVTQSPTHLIKTRGQQVTLRCSPISGHKSVSWYQQVLGQGPQFIFQYYEKEERGRGNFPDRFSARQFPNYSSELNVNALLLGDSALYLCASNPLNNRGLGTEAFFGQGTRLTVV.

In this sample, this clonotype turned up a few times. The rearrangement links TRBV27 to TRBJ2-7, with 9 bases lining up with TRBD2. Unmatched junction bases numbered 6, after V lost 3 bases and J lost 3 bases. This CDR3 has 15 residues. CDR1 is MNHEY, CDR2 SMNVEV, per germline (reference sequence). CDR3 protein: CASSLFTSGFYEQYF. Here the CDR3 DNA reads TGTGCCAGCAGTTTGTTCACTAGCGGGTTCTACGAGCAGTACTTC.

The CDR3 spells CASRSREDRDKNEQFF. The CDR3 DNA follows: TGTGCCAGCAGGTCACGGGAGGACAGGGACAAGAATGAGCAGTTCTTC. The chain couples TRBV12-3 or TRBV12-4 to TRBJ2-1; D is possibly TRBD1 (8 bases). CDR3 length: 16 residues. Between the trimmed V and J ends, which lost 6 bases and 7 bases, there was a span of 22 bases.

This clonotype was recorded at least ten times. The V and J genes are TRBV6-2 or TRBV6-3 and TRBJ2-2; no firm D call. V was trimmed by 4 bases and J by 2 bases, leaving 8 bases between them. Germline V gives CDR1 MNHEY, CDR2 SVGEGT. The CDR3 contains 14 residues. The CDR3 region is CASSLQRNTGELFF. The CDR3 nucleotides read TGTGCCAGCAGTTTGCAGCGTAACACCGGGGAGCTGTTTTTT.

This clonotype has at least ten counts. CDR3 sequence: CASRRTGKGEKLFF. The DNA for the CDR3 is TGTGCCAGCAGGAGGACAGGGAAGGGTGAAAAACTGTTTTTT. V is TRBV27 and J is TRBJ1-4; 8 bases align to TRBD1. The CDR3 runs 14 residues. V dropped 6 bases and J dropped 7; count of bases not matched to a gene: 7. CDR1 and CDR2 from the germline V gene are MNHEY and SMNVEV (reference sequence).

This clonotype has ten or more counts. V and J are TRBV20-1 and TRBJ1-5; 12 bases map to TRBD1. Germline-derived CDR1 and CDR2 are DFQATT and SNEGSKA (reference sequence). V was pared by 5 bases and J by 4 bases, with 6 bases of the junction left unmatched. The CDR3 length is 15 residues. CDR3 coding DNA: TGCAGTGCTCGAGGGGACAGGGGGCTGAATCAGCCCCAGCATTTT. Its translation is CSARGDRGLNQPQHF.

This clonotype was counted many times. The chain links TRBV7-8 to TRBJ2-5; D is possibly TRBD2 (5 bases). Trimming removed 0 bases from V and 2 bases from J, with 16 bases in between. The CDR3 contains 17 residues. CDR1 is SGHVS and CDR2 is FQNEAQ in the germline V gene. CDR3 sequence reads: CASSLARAGLRQETQYF. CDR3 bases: TGTGCCAGCAGCTTAGCCCGGGCAGGACTGCGGCAAGAGACCCAGTACTTC.

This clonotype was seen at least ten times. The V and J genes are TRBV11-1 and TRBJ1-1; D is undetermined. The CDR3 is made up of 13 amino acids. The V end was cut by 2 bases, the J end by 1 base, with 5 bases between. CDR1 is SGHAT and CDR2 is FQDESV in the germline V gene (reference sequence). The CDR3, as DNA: TGTGCCAGCAGCTTACTCGAGAACACTGAAGCTTTCTTT. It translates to CASSLLENTEAFF.

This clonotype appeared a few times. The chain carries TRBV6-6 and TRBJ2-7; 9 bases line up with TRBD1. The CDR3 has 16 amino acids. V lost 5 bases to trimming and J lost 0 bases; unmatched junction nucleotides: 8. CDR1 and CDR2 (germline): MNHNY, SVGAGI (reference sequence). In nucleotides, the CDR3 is TGTGCCAGCAGTCCAGAACGGGACAGGGACTCCTACGAGCAGTACTTC. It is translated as CASSPERDRDSYEQYF.